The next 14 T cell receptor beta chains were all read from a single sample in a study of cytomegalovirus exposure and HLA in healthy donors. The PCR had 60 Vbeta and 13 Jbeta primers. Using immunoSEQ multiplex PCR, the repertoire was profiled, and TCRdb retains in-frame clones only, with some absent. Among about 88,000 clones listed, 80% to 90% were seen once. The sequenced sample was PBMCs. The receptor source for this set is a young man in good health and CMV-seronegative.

CDR3 nucleotide sequence: TGCAGCGTCACAGAGGGCGCTCGGGCGGCGGCCGACACCTTC. Protein product: CSVTEGARAAADTF. The genes are TRBV29-1 and TRBJ1-2; D not resolved. Deletions cut 6 bases from V and 12 bases from J, with 26 bases between. Germline assignment: CDR1 SQVTM and CDR2 ANQGSEA. The CDR3 spans 14 residues.

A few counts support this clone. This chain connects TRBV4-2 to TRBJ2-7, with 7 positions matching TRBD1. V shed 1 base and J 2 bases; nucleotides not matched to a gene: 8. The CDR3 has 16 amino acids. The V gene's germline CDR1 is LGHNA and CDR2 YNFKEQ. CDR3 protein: CASSQGDSRGAYEQYF. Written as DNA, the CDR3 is TGTGCCAGCAGCCAAGGGGACAGCCGAGGGGCCTACGAGCAGTACTTC.

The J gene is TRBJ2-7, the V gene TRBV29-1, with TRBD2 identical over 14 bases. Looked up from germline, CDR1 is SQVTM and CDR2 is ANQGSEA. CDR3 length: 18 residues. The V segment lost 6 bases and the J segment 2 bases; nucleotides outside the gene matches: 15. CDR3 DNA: TGCAGCGTGACCGGGACTAGCGGGAGTTCCCTCTATACCTACGAGCAGTACTTC. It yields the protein CSVTGTSGSSLYTYEQYF.

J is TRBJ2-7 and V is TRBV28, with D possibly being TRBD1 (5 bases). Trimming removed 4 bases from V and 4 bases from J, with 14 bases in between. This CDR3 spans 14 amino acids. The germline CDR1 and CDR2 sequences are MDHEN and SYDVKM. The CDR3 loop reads CASSSPSAGYEQYF. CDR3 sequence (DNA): TGTGCCAGCAGTTCCCCGTCCGCAGGGTACGAGCAGTACTTC.

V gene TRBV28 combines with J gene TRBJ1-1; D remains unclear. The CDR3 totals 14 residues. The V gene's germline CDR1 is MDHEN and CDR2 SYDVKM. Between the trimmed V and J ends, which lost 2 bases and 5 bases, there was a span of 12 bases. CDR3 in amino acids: CASSLGLRGTEAFF. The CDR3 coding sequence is TGTGCCAGCAGTTTAGGGCTTCGGGGAACTGAAGCTTTCTTT.

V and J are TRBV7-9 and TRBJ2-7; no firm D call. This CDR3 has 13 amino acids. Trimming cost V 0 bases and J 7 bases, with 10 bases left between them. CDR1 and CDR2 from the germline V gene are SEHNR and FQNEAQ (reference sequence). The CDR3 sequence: CASSLALPREQYF. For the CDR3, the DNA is TGTGCCAGCAGCTTAGCGCTCCCGAGGGAGCAGTACTTC.

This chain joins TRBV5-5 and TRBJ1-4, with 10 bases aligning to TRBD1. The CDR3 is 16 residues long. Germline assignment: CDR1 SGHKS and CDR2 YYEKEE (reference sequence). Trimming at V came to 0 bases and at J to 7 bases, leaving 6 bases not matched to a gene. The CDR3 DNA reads TGTGCCAGCAGCTTGGCCGGGACAGGGGTCGGTGAAAAACTGTTTTTT. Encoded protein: CASSLAGTGVGEKLFF.

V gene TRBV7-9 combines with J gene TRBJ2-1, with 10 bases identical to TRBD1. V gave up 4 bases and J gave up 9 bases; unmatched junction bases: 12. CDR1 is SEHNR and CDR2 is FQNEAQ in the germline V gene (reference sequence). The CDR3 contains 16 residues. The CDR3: CASSSTLGQGHGEQFF. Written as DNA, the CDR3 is TGTGCCAGCAGCTCGACGCTGGGACAGGGGCACGGTGAGCAGTTCTTC.

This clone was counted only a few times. In DNA form, the CDR3 reads TGTGCCAGCAGACTAAACCGGGAGACCCAGTACTTC. It translates to CASRLNRETQYF. V is TRBV2 and J is TRBJ2-5; D is ambiguous. V lost 6 bases and J 5 bases, leaving 10 bases between the germline ends. The CDR3 extends over 12 amino acids. CDR1 is SNHLY, CDR2 FYNNEI, per germline.

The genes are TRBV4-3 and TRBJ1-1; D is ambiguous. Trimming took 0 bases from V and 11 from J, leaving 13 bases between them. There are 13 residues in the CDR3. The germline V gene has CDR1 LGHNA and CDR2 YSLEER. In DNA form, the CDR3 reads TGCGCCAGCAGCCAAGAGCCCGGGGTGAGGGCTTTCTTT. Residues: CASSQEPGVRAFF.

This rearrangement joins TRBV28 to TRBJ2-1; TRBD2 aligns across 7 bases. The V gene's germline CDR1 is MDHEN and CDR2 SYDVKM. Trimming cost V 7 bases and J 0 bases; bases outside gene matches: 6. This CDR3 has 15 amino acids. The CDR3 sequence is CASTKAGSSYNEQFF. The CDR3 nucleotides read TGTGCCAGCACTAAAGCGGGAAGCTCCTACAATGAGCAGTTCTTC.

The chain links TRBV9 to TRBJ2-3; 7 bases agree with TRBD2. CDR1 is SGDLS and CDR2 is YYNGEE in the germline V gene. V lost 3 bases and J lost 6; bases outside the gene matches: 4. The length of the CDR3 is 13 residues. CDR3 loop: CASSGGSGDTQYF. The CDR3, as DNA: TGTGCCAGCAGCGGGGGTAGCGGGGATACGCAGTATTTT.

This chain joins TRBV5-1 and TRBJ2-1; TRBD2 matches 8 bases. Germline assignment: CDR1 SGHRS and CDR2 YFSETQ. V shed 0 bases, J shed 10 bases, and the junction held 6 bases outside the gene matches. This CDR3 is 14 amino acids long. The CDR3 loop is CASSLGTSSWEQFF. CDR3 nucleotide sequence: TGCGCCAGCAGCTTGGGGACTAGCTCTTGGGAGCAGTTCTTC. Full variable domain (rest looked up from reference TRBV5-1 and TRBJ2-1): KAGVTQTPRYLIKTRGQQVTLSCSPISGHRSVSWYQQTPGQGLQFLFEYFSETQRNKGNFPGRFSGRQFSNSRSEMNVSTLELGDSALYLCASSLGTSSWEQFFGPGTRLTVL.

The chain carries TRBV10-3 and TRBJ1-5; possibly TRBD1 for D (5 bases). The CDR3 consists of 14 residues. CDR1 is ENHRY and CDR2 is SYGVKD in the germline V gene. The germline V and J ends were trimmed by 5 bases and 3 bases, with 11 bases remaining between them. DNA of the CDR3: TGTGCCATCAGTCCAGGGAAGCCCAATCAGCCCCAGCATTTT. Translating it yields CAISPGKPNQPQHF.